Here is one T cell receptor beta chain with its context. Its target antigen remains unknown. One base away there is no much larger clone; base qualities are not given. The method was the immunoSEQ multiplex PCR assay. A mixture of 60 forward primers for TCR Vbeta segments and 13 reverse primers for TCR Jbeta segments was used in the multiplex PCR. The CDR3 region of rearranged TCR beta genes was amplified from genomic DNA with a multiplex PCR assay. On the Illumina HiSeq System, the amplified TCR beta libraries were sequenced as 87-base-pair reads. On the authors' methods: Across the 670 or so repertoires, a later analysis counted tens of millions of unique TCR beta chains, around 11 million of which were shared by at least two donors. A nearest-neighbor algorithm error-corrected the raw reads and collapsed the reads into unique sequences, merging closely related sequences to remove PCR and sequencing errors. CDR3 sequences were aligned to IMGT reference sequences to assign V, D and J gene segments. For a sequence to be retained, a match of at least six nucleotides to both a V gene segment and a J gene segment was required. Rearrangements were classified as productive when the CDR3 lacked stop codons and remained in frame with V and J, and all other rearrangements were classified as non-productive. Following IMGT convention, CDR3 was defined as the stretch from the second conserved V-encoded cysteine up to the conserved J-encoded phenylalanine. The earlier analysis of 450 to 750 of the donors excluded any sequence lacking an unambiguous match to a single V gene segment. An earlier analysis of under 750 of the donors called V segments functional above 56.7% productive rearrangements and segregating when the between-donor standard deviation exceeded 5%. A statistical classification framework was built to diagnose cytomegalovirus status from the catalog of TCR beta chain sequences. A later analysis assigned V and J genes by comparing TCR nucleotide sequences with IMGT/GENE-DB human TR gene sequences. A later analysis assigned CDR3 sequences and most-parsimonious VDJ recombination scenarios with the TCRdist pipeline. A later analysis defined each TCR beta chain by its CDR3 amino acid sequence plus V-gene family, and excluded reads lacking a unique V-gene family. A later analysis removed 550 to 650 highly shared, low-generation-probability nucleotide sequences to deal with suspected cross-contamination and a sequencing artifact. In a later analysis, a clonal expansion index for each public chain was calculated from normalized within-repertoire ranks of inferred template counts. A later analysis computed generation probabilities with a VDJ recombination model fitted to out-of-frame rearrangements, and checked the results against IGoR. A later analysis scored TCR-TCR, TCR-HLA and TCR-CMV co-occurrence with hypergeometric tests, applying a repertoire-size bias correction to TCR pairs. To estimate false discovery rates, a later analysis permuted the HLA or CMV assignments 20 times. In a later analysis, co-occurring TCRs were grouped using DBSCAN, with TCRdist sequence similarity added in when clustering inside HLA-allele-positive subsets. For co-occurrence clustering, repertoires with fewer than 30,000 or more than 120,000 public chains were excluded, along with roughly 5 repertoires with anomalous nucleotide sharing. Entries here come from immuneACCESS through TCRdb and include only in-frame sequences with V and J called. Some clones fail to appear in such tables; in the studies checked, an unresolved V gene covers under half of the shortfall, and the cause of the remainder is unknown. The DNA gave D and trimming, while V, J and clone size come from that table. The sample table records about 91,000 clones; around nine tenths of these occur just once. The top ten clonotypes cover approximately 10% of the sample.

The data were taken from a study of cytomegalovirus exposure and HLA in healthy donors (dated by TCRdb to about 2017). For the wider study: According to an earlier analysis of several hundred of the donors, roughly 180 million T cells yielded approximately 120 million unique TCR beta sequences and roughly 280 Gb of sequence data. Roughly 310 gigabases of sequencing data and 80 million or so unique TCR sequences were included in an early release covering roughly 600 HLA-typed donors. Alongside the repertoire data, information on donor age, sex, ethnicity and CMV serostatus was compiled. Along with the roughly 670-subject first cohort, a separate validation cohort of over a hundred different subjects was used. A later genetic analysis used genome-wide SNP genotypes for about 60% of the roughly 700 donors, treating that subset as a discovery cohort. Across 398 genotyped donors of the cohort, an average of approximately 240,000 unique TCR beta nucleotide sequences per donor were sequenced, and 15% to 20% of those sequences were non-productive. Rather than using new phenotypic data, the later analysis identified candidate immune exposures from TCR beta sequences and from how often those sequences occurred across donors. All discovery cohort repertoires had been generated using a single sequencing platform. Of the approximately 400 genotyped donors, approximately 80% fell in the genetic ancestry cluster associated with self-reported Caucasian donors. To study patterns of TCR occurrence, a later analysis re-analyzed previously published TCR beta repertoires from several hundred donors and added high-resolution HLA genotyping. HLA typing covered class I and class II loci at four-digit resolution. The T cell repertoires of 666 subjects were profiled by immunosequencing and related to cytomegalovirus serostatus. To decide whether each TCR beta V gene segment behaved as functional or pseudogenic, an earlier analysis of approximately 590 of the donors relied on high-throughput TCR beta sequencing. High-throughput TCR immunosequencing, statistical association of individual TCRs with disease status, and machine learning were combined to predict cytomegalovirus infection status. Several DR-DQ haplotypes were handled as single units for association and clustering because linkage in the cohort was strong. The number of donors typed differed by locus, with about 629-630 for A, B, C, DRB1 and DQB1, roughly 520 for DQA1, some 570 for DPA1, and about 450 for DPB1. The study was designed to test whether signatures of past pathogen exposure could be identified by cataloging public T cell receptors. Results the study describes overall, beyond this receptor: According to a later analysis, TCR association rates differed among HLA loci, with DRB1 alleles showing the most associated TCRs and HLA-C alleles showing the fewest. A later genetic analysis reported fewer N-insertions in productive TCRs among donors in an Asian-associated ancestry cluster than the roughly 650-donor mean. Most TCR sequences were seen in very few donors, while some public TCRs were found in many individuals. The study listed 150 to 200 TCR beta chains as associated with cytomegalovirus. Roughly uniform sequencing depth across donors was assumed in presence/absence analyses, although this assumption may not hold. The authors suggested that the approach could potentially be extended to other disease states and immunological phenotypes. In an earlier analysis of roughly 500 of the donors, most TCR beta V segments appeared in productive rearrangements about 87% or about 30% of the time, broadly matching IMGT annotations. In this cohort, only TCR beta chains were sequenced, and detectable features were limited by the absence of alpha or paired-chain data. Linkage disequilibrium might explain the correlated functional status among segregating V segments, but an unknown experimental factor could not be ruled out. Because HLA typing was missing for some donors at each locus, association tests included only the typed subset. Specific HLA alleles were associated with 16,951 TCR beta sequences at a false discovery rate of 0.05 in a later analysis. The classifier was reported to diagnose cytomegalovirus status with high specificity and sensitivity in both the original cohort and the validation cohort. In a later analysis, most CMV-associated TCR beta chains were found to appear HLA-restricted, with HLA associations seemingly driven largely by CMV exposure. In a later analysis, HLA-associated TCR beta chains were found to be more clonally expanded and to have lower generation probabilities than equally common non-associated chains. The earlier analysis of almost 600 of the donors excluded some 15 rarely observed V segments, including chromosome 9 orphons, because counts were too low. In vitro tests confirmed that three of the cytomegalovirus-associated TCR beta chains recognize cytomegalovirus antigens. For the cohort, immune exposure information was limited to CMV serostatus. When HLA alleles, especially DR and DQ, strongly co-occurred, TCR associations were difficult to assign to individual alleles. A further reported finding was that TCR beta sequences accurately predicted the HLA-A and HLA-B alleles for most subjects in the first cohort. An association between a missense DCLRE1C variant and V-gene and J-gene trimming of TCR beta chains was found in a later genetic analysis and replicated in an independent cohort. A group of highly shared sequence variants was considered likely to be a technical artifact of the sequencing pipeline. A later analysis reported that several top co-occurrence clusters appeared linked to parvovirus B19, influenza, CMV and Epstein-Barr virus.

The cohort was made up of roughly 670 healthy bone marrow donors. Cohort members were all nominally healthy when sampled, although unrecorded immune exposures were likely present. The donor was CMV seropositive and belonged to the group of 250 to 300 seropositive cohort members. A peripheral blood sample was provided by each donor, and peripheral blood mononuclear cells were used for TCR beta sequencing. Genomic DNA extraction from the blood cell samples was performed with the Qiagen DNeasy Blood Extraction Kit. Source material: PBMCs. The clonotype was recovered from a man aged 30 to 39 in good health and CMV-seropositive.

DNA sequence: TGCGCCAGCAGCACCGGGACTATGACCTACGAGCAGTACTTC. This encodes CASSTGTMTYEQYF. The receptor chain draws on TRBV5-1 and TRBJ2-7, with TRBD2 matching 7 junction bases. The CDR3 numbers 14 residues from cysteine through phenylalanine. Of all the DNA, just the CDR3 is kept, 42 bases in frame from base 1. CDR1 is given as SGHRS and CDR2 as YFSETQ, both from the germline V gene. V is cut back by 4 bases and J by 2 bases, with 6 bases in the junction unmatched.